The rows below give T cell receptor beta chains drawn from one sample of a study of T-cell reconstitution after alpha-beta-depleted transplantation in children. Each CDR3 protein gets one entry after TCRdb re-called the PCR reads with MiXCR. This table has about 420,000 distinct CDR3 sequences, around 9.9% appearing once. The sequencing here drew on PBMCs from the stem cell graft donor, taken from the stem cell graft. The receptors here all came from a human donor who donated a stem cell graft to a child with acute myeloid leukemia. CDR3s leave out the opening cysteine and the closing phenylalanine or tryptophan.

j_gene: TRBJ2-1; v_gene: TRBV27; CDR3aa: ASSAPTGGGYHNEQF
j_gene: TRBJ1-1; v_gene: TRBV12-3/TRBV12-4; CDR3aa: ASVPGQGIGRTEAF
j_gene: TRBJ2-5; v_gene: TRBV10-3; CDR3aa: AISEVTSGGPSVETQY
j_gene: TRBJ2-1; v_gene: TRBV7-9; CDR3aa: ASSTLGGGSEQF
j_gene: TRBJ1-5; v_gene: TRBV20-1; CDR3aa: SARGPGGSNQPQH
j_gene: TRBJ1-1; v_gene: TRBV5-1; CDR3aa: ASSSQGVWDTEAF
j_gene: TRBJ2-1; v_gene: TRBV5-6; CDR3aa: ASSSRPNEQF
j_gene: TRBJ2-4; v_gene: TRBV20-1; CDR3aa: SAYGTANGVKNIQY
j_gene: TRBJ2-7; v_gene: TRBV4-2; CDR3aa: ASSQDTGTSGRYEYEQY
j_gene: TRBJ2-2; v_gene: TRBV19; CDR3aa: ASSKARGANTGELF
j_gene: TRBJ2-7; v_gene: TRBV29-1; CDR3aa: SVGRLSSGRRAYEQY
j_gene: TRBJ1-4; v_gene: TRBV4-3; CDR3aa: ASSQSPGTVGEKLF
j_gene: TRBJ2-5; v_gene: TRBV7-2; CDR3aa: ASSLGGSVKRETQY
j_gene: TRBJ1-2; v_gene: TRBV29-1; CDR3aa: SAGDGLEGGYT
j_gene: TRBJ1-4; v_gene: TRBV12-3/TRBV12-4; CDR3aa: ASSFGVQGDKLF
j_gene: TRBJ1-1; v_gene: TRBV10-3; CDR3aa: AIRGGNTEAF
j_gene: TRBJ1-1; v_gene: TRBV19; CDR3aa: ASRLILLATEAF
j_gene: TRBJ2-1; v_gene: TRBV20-1; CDR3aa: SAPPVEYNEQF
j_gene: TRBJ2-7; v_gene: TRBV6-5; CDR3aa: ASSYSSGGAATYEQY
j_gene: TRBJ1-2; v_gene: TRBV20-1; CDR3aa: SARGSTGGAYYGYT
j_gene: TRBJ1-2; v_gene: TRBV20-1; CDR3aa: SAREGGVGYT
j_gene: TRBJ1-1; v_gene: TRBV6-5; CDR3aa: ASSYVGLLNTEAF
j_gene: TRBJ2-3; v_gene: TRBV20-1; CDR3aa: SAFQGSTDTQY
j_gene: TRBJ1-5; v_gene: TRBV20-1; CDR3aa: SANRGNQPQH
j_gene: TRBJ2-1; v_gene: TRBV5-1; CDR3aa: ASSLGALAEFYNEQF
j_gene: TRBJ2-7; v_gene: TRBV5-1; CDR3aa: ASSLGSGSPQYEQY
j_gene: TRBJ2-2; v_gene: TRBV10-3; CDR3aa: ATRGTGPGGELF
j_gene: TRBJ1-1; v_gene: TRBV11-1; CDR3aa: ASSSRGGWNTEAF
j_gene: TRBJ2-2; v_gene: TRBV4-2; CDR3aa: ASSLGLAGYTGELF
j_gene: TRBJ2-1; v_gene: TRBV9; CDR3aa: ASSPTGTIYNEQF
j_gene: TRBJ2-7; v_gene: TRBV5-1; CDR3aa: ASSLWGGQTSIAYEQY
j_gene: TRBJ2-3; v_gene: TRBV4-3; CDR3aa: ASSQESRSTDTQY
j_gene: TRBJ2-2; v_gene: TRBV24-1; CDR3aa: ATSDTPTGTGELF
j_gene: TRBJ1-2; v_gene: TRBV6-2/TRBV6-3; CDR3aa: ASAESGTNYGYT
j_gene: TRBJ2-5; v_gene: TRBV4-1; CDR3aa: ASSQGDPYRPQETQY
j_gene: TRBJ2-4; v_gene: TRBV29-1; CDR3aa: SVGQDNIQY
j_gene: TRBJ2-2; v_gene: TRBV4-1; CDR3aa: ASSHLPLGNTGELF